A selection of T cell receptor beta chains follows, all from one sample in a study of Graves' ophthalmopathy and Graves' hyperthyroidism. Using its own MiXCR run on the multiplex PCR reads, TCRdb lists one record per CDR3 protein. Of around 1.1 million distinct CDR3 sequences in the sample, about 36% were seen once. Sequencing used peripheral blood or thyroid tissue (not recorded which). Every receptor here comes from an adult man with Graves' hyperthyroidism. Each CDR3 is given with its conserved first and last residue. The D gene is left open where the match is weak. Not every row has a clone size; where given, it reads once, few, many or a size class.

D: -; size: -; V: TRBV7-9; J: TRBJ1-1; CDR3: CAANPSGANTEAFF; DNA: TGTGCCGCGAACCCTTCAGGGGCGAACACTGAAGCTTTCTTT
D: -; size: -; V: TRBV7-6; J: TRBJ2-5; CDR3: CASSFSLVAGEAETQYF; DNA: TGTGCCAGCAGTTTTAGTCTTGTTGCAGGCGAAGCGGAGACCCAGTACTTC
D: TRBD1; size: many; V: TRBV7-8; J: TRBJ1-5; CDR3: CASSLTGRSNQPQHF; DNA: TGTGCCAGCAGCTTGACAGGGAGGAGCAATCAGCCCCAGCATTTT
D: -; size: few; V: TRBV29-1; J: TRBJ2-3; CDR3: CSVLKGRGSTDTQYF; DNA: TGCAGCGTCTTGAAGGGGAGAGGGAGCACAGATACGCAGTATTTT
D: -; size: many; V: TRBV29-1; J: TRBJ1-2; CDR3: CSVVNSFGYTF; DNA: TGCAGCGTTGTTAACAGCTTCGGCTACACCTTC
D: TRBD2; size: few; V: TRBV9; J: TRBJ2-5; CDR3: CASSVVGLAGGTQYF; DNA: TGTGCCAGCAGCGTAGTGGGACTAGCGGGGGGGACCCAGTACTTC
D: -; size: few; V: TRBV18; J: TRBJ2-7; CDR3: CASSSGQNLYEQYF; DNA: TGTGCCAGCTCATCCGGACAGAACCTCTACGAGCAGTACTTC
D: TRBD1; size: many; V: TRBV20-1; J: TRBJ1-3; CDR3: CSAATTGTDTIYF; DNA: TGCAGTGCTGCCACGACAGGGACGGACACCATATATTTT
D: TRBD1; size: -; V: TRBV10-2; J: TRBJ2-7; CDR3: CATTRDSGEQYF; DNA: TGCGCCACCACCCGGGACAGTGGCGAGCAGTACTTC
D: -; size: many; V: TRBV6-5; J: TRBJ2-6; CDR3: CASGVASGANVLTF; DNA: TGTGCCAGCGGCGTGGCCTCTGGGGCCAACGTCCTGACTTTC
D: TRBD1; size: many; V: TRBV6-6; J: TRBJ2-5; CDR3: CASSPGQGVETQYF; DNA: TGTGCCAGCAGTCCAGGACAGGGGGTTGAGACCCAGTACTTC
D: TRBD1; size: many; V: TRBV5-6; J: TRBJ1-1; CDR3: CASRQRDSEAFF; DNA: TGTGCCAGCAGGCAACGGGACAGTGAAGCTTTCTTT
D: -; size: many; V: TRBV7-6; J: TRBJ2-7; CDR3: CASSSLPYEQYF; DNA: TGTGCCAGCAGCTCCCTTCCCTACGAGCAGTACTTC
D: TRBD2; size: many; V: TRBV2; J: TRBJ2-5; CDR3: CASGPAGGSIQETQYF; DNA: TGTGCCAGCGGTCCTGCGGGGGGGTCAATCCAAGAGACCCAGTACTTC
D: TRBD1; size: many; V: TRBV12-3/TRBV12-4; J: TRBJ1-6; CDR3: CASKDRGYNSPLHF; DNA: TGTGCCAGCAAGGACAGGGGCTATAATTCACCCCTCCACTTT
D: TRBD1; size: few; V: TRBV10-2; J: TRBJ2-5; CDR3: CAISQGQLTETQYF; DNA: TGTGCCATCAGTCAGGGACAGCTCACGGAGACCCAGTACTTC
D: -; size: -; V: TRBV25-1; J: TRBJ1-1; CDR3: CASSGFRTNTEAFF; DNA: TGTGCCAGCAGTGGATTCAGGACGAACACTGAAGCTTTCTTT
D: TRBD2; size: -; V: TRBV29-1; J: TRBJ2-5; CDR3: CSANLGLAGSQYF; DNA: TGCAGCGCCAATCTTGGACTAGCAGGGTCCCAGTACTTC
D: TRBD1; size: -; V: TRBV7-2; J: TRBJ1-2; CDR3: CASRSGTGKDYGYTF; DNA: TGTGCCAGCAGGTCTGGGACAGGGAAGGACTATGGCTACACCTTC
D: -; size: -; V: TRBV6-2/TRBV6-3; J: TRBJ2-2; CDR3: CASREGQGGTGELFF; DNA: TGTGCCAGCAGGGAGGGGCAGGGGGGAACCGGGGAGCTGTTTTTT
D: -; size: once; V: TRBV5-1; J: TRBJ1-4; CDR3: CASSLDPPTASGEKLFF; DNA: TGCGCCAGCAGCTTGGACCCCCCTACTGCATCGGGGGAAAAACTGTTTTTT
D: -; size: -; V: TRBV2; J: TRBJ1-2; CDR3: CAKRDLGAGSSGYTF; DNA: TGTGCCAAACGGGACTTAGGGGCCGGTTCGTCTGGCTACACCTTC
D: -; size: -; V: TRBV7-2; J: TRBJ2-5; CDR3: CASSLASGRQPQYF; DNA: TGTGCCAGCAGCTTAGCTTCAGGTCGTCAGCCCCAGTACTTC
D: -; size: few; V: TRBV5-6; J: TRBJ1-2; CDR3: CASSSTGRIGYGYTF; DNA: TGTGCCAGCAGCTCCACAGGGAGGATTGGCTATGGCTACACCTTC
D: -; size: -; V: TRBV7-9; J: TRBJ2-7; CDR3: CASSSYSDSRNYEQYF; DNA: TGTGCCAGCAGCTCTTACTCCGACAGCCGCAACTACGAGCAGTACTTC
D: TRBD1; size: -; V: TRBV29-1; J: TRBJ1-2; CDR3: CSVDSGQGAIYGYTF; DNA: TGCAGCGTTGATTCGGGACAGGGCGCAATCTATGGCTACACCTTC
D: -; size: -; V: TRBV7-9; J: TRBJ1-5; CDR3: CASGFSREGNQPQHF; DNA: TGTGCCAGCGGCTTCTCCAGGGAGGGAAATCAGCCCCAGCATTTT
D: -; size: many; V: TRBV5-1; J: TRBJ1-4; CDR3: CASSFGGGSSNEKLFF; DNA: TGCGCCAGCAGCTTCGGGGGAGGATCTTCTAATGAAAAACTGTTTTTT
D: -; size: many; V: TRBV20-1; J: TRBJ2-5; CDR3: CSARKASYPQYF; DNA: TGCAGTGCTAGAAAAGCCTCTTACCCCCAGTACTTC